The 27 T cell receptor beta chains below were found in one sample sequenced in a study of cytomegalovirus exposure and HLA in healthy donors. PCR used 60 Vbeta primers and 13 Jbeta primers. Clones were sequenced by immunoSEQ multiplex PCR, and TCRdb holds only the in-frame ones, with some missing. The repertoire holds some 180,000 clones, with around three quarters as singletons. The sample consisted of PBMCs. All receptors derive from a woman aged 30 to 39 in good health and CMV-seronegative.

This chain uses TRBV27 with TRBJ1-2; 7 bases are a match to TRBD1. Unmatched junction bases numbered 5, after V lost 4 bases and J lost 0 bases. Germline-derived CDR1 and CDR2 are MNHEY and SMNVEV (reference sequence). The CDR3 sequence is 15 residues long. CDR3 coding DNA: TGTGCCAGCAGTTCTACAGGGGCCCCTAACTATGGCTACACCTTC. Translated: CASSSTGAPNYGYTF.

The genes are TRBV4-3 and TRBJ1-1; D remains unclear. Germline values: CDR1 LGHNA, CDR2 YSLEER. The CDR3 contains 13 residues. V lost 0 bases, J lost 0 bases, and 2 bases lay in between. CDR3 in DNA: TGCGCCAGCAGCCAAGATATGAACACTGAAGCTTTCTTT. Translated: CASSQDMNTEAFF.

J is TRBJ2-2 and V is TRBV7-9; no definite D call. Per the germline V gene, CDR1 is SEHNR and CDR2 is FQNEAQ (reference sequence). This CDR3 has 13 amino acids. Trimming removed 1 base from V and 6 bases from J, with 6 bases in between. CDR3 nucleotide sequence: TGTGCCAGCAGCTTAGTCTCCGCCGGGGAGCTGTTTTTT. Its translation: CASSLVSAGELFF.

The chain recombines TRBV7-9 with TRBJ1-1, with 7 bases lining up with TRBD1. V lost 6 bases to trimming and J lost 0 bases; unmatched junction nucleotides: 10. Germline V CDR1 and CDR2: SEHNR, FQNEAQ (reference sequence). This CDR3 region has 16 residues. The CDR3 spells CASRVRDRDMNTEAFF. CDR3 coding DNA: TGTGCCAGCAGGGTCCGGGACAGAGACATGAACACTGAAGCTTTCTTT.

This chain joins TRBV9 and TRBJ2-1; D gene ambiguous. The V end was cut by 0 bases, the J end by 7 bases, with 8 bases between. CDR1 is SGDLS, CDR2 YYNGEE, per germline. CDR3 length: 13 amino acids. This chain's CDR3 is CASSVDRENEQFF. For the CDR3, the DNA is TGTGCCAGCAGCGTAGATAGAGAGAATGAGCAGTTCTTC.

The CDR3 DNA is TGCGCCAGCAGCTTACTAGCGGGTCTCCCGGGTACAGATACGCAGTATTTT. The encoded protein is CASSLLAGLPGTDTQYF. The J gene is TRBJ2-3, the V gene TRBV5-1; 9 bases fit TRBD2. Trimming cost V 2 bases and J 3 bases; bases outside gene matches: 10. CDR1 and CDR2 (germline): SGHRS, YFSETQ. This CDR3 has 17 amino acids.

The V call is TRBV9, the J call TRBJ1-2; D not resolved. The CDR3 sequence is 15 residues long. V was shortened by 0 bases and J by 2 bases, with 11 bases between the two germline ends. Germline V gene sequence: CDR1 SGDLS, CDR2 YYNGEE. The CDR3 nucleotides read TGTGCCAGCAGCGTAGGGGTGACCGGGAACTATGGCTACACCTTC. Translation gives CASSVGVTGNYGYTF.

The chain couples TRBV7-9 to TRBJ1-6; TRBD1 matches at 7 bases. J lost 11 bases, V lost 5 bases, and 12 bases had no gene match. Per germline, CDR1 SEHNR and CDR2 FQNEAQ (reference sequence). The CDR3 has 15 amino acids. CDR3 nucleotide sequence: TGTGCCAGCAGCCTAGATACAGGGGCGCGGGCACCCCTCCACTTT. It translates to CASSLDTGARAPLHF.

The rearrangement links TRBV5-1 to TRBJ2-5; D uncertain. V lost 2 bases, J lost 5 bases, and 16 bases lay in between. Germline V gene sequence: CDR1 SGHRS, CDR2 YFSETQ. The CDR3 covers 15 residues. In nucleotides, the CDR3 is TGCGCCAGCAGCTTAGCCTCTCTAGGAGTTGAGACCCAGTACTTC. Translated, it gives CASSLASLGVETQYF.

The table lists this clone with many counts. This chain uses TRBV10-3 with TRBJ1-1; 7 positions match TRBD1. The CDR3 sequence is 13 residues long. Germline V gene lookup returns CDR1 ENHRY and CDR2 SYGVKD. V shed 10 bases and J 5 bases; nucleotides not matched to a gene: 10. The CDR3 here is CATTIGTETEAFF. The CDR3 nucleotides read TGTGCCACCACGATTGGGACAGAGACTGAAGCTTTCTTT.

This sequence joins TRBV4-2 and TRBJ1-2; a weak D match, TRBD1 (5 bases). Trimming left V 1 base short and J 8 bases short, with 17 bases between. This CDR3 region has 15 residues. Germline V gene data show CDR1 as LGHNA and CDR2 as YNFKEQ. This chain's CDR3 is CASSQVSAGRQGYTF. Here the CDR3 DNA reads TGTGCCAGCAGCCAAGTCAGTGCAGGGCGGCAAGGCTACACCTTC.

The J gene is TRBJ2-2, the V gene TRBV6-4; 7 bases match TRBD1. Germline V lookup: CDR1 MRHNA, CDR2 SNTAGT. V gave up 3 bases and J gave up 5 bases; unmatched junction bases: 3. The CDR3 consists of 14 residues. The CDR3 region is CASSEQGRTGELFF. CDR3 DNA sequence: TGTGCCAGCAGTGAACAGGGGCGGACCGGGGAGCTGTTTTTT.

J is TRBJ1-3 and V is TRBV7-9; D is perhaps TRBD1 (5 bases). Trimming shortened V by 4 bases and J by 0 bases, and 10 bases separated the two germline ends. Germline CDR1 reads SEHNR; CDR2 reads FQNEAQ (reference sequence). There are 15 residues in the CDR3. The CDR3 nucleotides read TGTGCCAGCAGCTCGGGGGAGAGCTCTGGAAACACCATATATTTT. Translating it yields CASSSGESSGNTIYF.

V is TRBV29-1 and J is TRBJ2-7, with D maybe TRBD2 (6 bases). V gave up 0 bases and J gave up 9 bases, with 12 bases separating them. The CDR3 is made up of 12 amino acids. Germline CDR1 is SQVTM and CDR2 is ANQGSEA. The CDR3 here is CSVEDREEGQYF. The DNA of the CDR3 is TGCAGCGTTGAAGATCGAGAGGAGGGGCAGTACTTC.

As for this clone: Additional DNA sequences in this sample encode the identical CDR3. The CDR3 DNA sequence: TGTGCCAGCAGCCAAACGGGGGGACTCACAGATACGCAGTATTTT. Its translation is CASSQTGGLTDTQYF. The chain employs TRBV4-2 and TRBJ2-3; 7 nucleotides agree with TRBD2. The length of the CDR3 is 15 residues. V lost 2 bases, J lost 2 bases, and 4 bases stayed unmatched. In germline, CDR1 is LGHNA, CDR2 YNFKEQ.

The CDR3 nucleotides read TGTGCCAGCAGCTTCCCAGGGAGGGAGACCCAGTACTTC. It is translated as CASSFPGRETQYF. J is TRBJ2-5 and V is TRBV13, with D possibly matching TRBD2 (6 bases). The CDR3 consists of 13 residues. V was trimmed by 3 bases and J by 5 bases, leaving 10 bases between them. Germline lookup yields CDR1 PRHDT and CDR2 FYEKMQ (reference sequence).

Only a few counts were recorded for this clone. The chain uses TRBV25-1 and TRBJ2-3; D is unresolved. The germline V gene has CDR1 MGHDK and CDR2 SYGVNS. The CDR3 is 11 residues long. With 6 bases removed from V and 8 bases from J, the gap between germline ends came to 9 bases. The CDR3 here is CASRTLGTQYF. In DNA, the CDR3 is TGTGCCAGCAGGACACTCGGTACGCAGTATTTT. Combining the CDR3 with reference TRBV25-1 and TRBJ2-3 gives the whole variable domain EADIYQTPRYLVIGTGKKITLECSQTMGHDKMYWYQQDPGMELHLIHYSYGVNSTEKGDLSSESTVSRIRTEHFPLTLESARPSHTSQYLCASRTLGTQYFGPGTRLTVL.

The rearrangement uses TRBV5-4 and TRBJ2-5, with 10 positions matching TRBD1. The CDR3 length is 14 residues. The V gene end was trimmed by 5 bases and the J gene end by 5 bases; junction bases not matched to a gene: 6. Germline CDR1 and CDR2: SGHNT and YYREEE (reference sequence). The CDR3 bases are TGTGCCAGCAGTCCAGACAGGGGGCTGGAGACCCAGTACTTC. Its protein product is CASSPDRGLETQYF.

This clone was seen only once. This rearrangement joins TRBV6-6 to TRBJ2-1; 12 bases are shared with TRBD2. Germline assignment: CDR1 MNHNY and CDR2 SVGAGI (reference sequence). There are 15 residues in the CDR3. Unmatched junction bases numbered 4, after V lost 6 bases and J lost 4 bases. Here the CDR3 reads CASRSSGGGYNEQFF. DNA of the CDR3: TGTGCCAGCAGGTCTAGCGGGGGGGGATACAATGAGCAGTTCTTC.

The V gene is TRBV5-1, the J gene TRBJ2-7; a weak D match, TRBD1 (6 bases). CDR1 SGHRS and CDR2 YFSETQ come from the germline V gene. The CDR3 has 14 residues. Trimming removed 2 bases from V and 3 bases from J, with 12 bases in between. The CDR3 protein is CASSLGDTRYEQYF. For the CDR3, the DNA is TGCGCCAGCAGCTTAGGGGACACGCGCTACGAGCAGTACTTC.

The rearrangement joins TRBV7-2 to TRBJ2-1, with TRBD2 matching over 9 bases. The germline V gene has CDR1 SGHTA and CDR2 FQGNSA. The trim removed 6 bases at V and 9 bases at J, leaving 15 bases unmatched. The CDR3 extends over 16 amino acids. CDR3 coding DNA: TGTGCCAGCAGGCCCTCGCTGGCTAGCGGGGCCAGTGAGCAGTTCTTC. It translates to CASRPSLASGASEQFF.

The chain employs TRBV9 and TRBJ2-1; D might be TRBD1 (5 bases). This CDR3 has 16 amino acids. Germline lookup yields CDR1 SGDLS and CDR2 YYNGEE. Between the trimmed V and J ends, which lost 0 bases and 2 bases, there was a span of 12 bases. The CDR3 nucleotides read TGTGCCAGCAGCGTAGGGAGTCAGGGAACCTACAATGAGCAGTTCTTC. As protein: CASSVGSQGTYNEQFF.

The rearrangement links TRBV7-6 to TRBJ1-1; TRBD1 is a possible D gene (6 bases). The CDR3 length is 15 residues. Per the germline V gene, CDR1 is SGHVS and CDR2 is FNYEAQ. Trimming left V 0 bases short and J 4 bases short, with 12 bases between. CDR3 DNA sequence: TGTGCCAGCAGCTTAGCGAGGGGGGGTAGCACTGAAGCTTTCTTT. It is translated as CASSLARGGSTEAFF. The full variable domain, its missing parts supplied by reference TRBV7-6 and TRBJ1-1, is GAGVSQSPRYKVTKRGQDVALRCDPISGHVSLYWYRQALGQGPEFLTYFNYEAQQDKSGLPNDRFSAERPEGSISTLTIQRTEQRDSAMYRCASSLARGGSTEAFFGQGTRLTVV.

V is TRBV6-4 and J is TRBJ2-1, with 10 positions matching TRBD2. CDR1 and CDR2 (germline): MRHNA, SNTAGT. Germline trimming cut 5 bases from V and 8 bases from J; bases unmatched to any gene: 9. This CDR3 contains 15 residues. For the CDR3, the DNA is TGTGCCAGCAGTCCTAGCGGGGGAAGCGGGGATGAGCAGTTCTTC. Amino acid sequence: CASSPSGGSGDEQFF.

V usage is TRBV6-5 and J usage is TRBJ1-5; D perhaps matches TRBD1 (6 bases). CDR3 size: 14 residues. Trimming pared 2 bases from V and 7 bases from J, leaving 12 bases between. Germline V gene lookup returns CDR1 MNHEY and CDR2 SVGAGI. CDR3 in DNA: TGTGCCAGCAGTTACGTCAGGGGCGGGCAGCCCCAGCATTTT. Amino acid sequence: CASSYVRGGQPQHF.

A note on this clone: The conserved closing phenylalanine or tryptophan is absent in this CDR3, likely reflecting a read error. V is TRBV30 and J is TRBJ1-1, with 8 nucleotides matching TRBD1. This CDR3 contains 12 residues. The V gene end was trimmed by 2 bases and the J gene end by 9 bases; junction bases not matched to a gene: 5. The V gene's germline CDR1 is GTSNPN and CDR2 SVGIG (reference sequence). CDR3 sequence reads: CAWSQQGGKAFV. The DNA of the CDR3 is TGTGCCTGGAGTCAACAGGGGGGAAAAGCTTTCGTT.

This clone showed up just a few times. The CDR3 loop reads CASSYSRGEKLFF. The DNA of the CDR3 is TGTGCCAGCAGTTACTCGAGAGGAGAAAAACTGTTTTTT. The rearrangement links TRBV6-5 to TRBJ1-4; D ambiguous. CDR1 and CDR2 from the germline V gene are MNHEY and SVGAGI. The V end lost 0 bases, the J end lost 8 bases, and 7 bases lay between the germline ends. The CDR3 has 13 amino acids.